This TCR beta chain was found in a study of early T cells in non-severe SARS-CoV-2 infection. The wider study: From unsorted whole blood, bulk RNA was sequenced, and the chains remained unpaired. Study-wide results and caveats: Anti-spike CD8 responses were favored in VDJdb matching, and private and CD4 specificities were missed.

The protocol attached unique molecular identifiers to individual cDNA molecules. TCRdb re-derived calls from the 5' RACE reads in MiXCR, one entry per CDR3 protein. There are 80,000 to 95,000 distinct CDR3 sequences in the sample; around a sixth occur only once, and roughly 4.7% lies in the top ten. Germline CDR1 and CDR2: MNHNY and SVGAGI (reference sequence). J gave up 2 bases and V 6 bases, and 4 bases lay outside the gene matches. This CDR3 contains 14 residues. On this clonotype itself: The antigen is unknown.

The chain has TRBV6-6 and TRBJ1-3; 7 bases align to TRBD1. The material was whole blood, obtained at baseline. The TCR originated in an adult who was a healthcare worker with PCR-confirmed SARS-CoV-2 infection or an uninfected control (not recorded which). In DNA, the CDR3 is TGTGCCAGCAGCCCCCAGGGGGCTGGAAACACCATATATTTT. Its translation is CASSPQGAGNTIYF.